This TCR beta chain was found in a study of beta chain features in type 1 diabetes. Study overall: Sorted cell examination encompassed roughly 110,000,000 cells across all samples. Findings and caveats of the study: The similarity of naive, central memory and Treg TCRB repertoires appeared greater among patients than among healthy donors. Moderately but significantly shorter TCRB CDR3s were found in Type 1 diabetes patients in all four CD4+ subsets.

This clone was counted only a few times. Its antigen is currently unknown. Isolated RNA was reverse transcribed in full, so expressed TCRB transcripts were sequenced. The data were produced by immunoSEQ multiplex PCR, yet TCRdb's version contains in-frame clones alone and is incomplete. The sample lists approximately 250,000 clones, 9% to 10% occurring once. This CDR3 has 15 amino acids. V lost 3 bases and J lost 0, with 9 bases in between. Germline V gene lookup returns CDR1 MNHNS and CDR2 SASEGT. This TCR was sampled from a woman under 30 in good health. The source material was naive CD4+ T cells from blood. The chain employs TRBV6-1 and TRBJ1-5, with D uncertain. CDR3 protein: CASSDRPYSNQPQHF. CDR3 sequence (DNA): TGTGCCAGCAGTGACCGTCCCTATAGCAATCAGCCCCAGCATTTT.